These 17 T cell receptor beta chains came from one sample sequenced in a study of CD8+CD57+ T cells in acquired aplastic anemia. Patients sequenced had flow cytometry evidence of CD8+CD57+ cell expansion. Both TCR beta VDJ combination and CDR3 sequence profiling were carried out. Genomic DNA was the template for this profiling. A single record per CDR3 protein comes from TCRdb applying MiXCR to the reads. This table holds about half a million distinct CDR3 sequences, less than 35% found once. The sequenced sample was sorted CD4+, CD8+, or CD8+CD57+ T cells (not recorded which) from PBMCs. These receptors were collected from a human donor with aplastic anemia.

Concerning this clonotype: A single base separates this from a much larger clone, so it may be a read error. The rearrangement links TRBV29-1 to TRBJ1-1; 8 nucleotides match TRBD1. Looked up from germline, CDR1 is SQVTM and CDR2 is ANQGSEA. This CDR3 region has 13 residues. The CDR3 spells CSAKQGASAETFF. The DNA for the CDR3 is TGCAGCGCAAAGCAGGGGGCGTCGGCTGAAACTTTCTTT. Variable domain in full (rest from reference TRBV29-1 and TRBJ1-1): SAVISQKPSRDICQRGTSLTIQCQVDSQVTMMFWYRQQPGQSLTLIATANQGSEATYESGFVIDKFPISRPNLTFSTLTVSNMSPEDSSIYLCSAKQGASAETFFGQGTRLTVV.

Worth noting for this clonotype: The junction and the germline gene differ at one end; a read error may be behind it. CDR3 residues: CANSYFGEGEAFF. The CDR3 bases are TGTGCCAACAGTTACTTCGGCGAGGGGGAAGCTTTCTTT. The chain has TRBV6-2 or TRBV6-3 and TRBJ1-1, with D possibly matching TRBD1 (5 bases). The CDR3 spans 13 residues. Looked up from germline, CDR1 is MNHEY and CDR2 is SVGEGT.

The sample holds many counts of this clonotype. V and J are TRBV24-1 and TRBJ2-1; 8 bases map to TRBD2. CDR1 is KGHDR, CDR2 SFDVKD, per germline. This CDR3 region has 16 residues. The V and J ends lost 3 bases and 7 bases, in that order; junction bases with no gene match: 10. CDR3 bases: TGTGCCACCAGTGATACCAGCGGGAGCCACTATAATGAGCAGTTCTTC. Translating gives CATSDTSGSHYNEQFF.

This clonotype was counted only a few times. The chain recombines TRBV9 with TRBJ2-3; D not resolved. Trimming stripped 0 bases from V and 0 bases from J, with 8 bases between. Germline V gene data show CDR1 as SGDLS and CDR2 as YYNGEE. CDR3 length: 15 amino acids. The CDR3 nucleotides read TGTGCCAGCAGCGTAGAGCCGGCTAGCACAGATACGCAGTATTTT. As protein: CASSVEPASTDTQYF.

The table lists this clonotype with a few counts. This sequence joins TRBV6-5 and TRBJ2-5; the match to TRBD2 covers 8 bases. J was trimmed by 2 bases and V by 0 bases; bases with no gene match: 2. This CDR3 region has 15 residues. Looked up from germline, CDR1 is MNHEY and CDR2 is SVGAGI. The DNA of the CDR3 is TGTGCCAGCAGTTACTCACTAGCGGTACAAGAGACCCAGTACTTC. Its protein product is CASSYSLAVQETQYF.

Only a few counts were recorded for this clonotype. The J gene is TRBJ2-5, the V gene TRBV20-1; 9 bases line up with TRBD1. V trimming: 4 bases; J trimming: 6 bases; junction bases outside the gene matches: 9. Germline CDR1 is DFQATT and CDR2 is SNEGSKA (reference sequence). The CDR3 is 14 amino acids. The chain's CDR3 is CSAKVTGGGKTQYF. The CDR3 nucleotides are TGCAGTGCTAAGGTGACAGGGGGAGGGAAGACCCAGTACTTC.

This clonotype was counted once. The J gene is TRBJ1-5, the V gene TRBV10-3, with TRBD1 matching over 9 bases. Germline CDR1 ENHRY, CDR2 SYGVKD. The CDR3 has 18 amino acids. The J segment lost 0 bases and the V segment lost 5 bases, leaving 11 bases of the junction unmatched. CDR3 sequence: CAISRDRANGSSNQPQHF. The CDR3 nucleotides are TGTGCCATCAGTCGGGACAGGGCCAATGGAAGTAGCAATCAGCCCCAGCATTTT.

This clonotype was seen at least ten times. The genes are TRBV2 and TRBJ2-7; D is possibly TRBD1 (5 bases). Germline assignment: CDR1 SNHLY and CDR2 FYNNEI. The V end was cut by 6 bases, the J end by 2 bases, with 8 bases between. The CDR3 runs 12 residues. This CDR3 is CASRRQTYEQYF. CDR3 DNA sequence: TGTGCCAGCAGACGACAGACCTACGAGCAGTACTTC.

This rearrangement joins TRBV12-3 or TRBV12-4 to TRBJ1-5; 8 positions match TRBD1. V shed 6 bases, J shed 3 bases, and the junction held 7 bases outside the gene matches. This CDR3 contains 15 residues. Here the CDR3 reads CASRYRTGHNQPQHF. Here the CDR3 DNA reads TGTGCCAGCAGGTATAGGACAGGGCACAATCAGCCCCAGCATTTT.

The chain joins TRBV6-1 to TRBJ1-4; D remains ambiguous. Germline V gene sequence: CDR1 MNHNS, CDR2 SASEGT. CDR3 length: 14 residues. V gave up 7 bases and J gave up 0 bases, with 9 bases separating them. The CDR3 spells CASKTGATNEKLFF. The CDR3 region has the DNA TGTGCCAGCAAAACCGGGGCAACTAATGAAAAACTGTTTTTT.

This clonotype appeared many times. The chain employs TRBV15 and TRBJ1-1; TRBD1 aligns across 8 bases. This CDR3 contains 16 residues. The ends lost 1 base at V and 1 base at J; junction bases unmatched: 5. CDR1 is LNHNV and CDR2 is YYDKDF in the germline V gene (reference sequence). CDR3 bases: TGTGCCACCAGCAGAGCTTACGGACAGGGGAACACTGAAGCTTTCTTT. It codes for CATSRAYGQGNTEAFF.

There are many counts of this clonotype. V gene TRBV14 combines with J gene TRBJ2-7, with 7 nucleotides matching TRBD2. V was clipped by 1 base and J by 0 bases; unmatched bases: 3. Per germline, CDR1 SGHDN and CDR2 FVKESK. The CDR3 loop spans 15 amino acids. For the CDR3, the DNA is TGTGCCAGCAGCCAAGGGCGGGGGATCTCCTACGAGCAGTACTTC. Amino acid sequence: CASSQGRGISYEQYF. Combining the CDR3 with reference TRBV14 and TRBJ2-7 gives the whole variable domain EAGVTQFPSHSVIEKGQTVTLRCDPISGHDNLYWYRRVMGKEIKFLLHFVKESKQDESGMPNNRFLAERTGGTYSTLKVQPAELEDSGVYFCASSQGRGISYEQYFGPGTRLTVT.

The chain has TRBV10-3 and TRBJ1-5, with TRBD1 matching 7 bases. Germline-derived CDR1 and CDR2 are ENHRY and SYGVKD. The CDR3 is 14 residues long. V lost 2 bases and J lost 11; bases outside the gene matches: 9. The CDR3: CAISEGQEGSAQHF. Written as DNA, the CDR3 is TGTGCCATCAGTGAGGGACAGGAGGGCTCAGCCCAGCATTTT.

This clonotype occurred many times. V usage is TRBV19 and J usage is TRBJ1-4; perhaps TRBD1 as D (6 bases). The V gene lost 7 bases and the J gene lost 0 bases, with 12 bases spanning the gap. In germline, CDR1 is LNHDA, CDR2 SQIVND (reference sequence). The CDR3 sequence is 15 residues long. This chain's CDR3 is CASKSQGATNEKLFF. The CDR3 DNA is TGTGCCAGTAAGTCACAGGGCGCAACTAATGAAAAACTGTTTTTT.

Notes on this clonotype: This may arise from a read error, as a much more abundant clone is one base away. The rearrangement joins TRBV10-3 to TRBJ1-3, with D possibly matching TRBD1 (6 bases). V was cut by 3 bases and J by 5 bases, with 11 bases left in between. Germline CDR1 ENHRY, CDR2 SYGVKD. The CDR3 spans 14 residues. For the CDR3, the DNA is TGTGCCATCAGTGAATCCAGGGGAAGAAACACCATATATTTT. It yields the protein CAISESRGRNTIYF.

The rearrangement joins TRBV20-1 to TRBJ1-1; D not resolved. CDR1 DFQATT and CDR2 SNEGSKA come from the germline V gene (reference sequence). The CDR3 is 14 amino acids. The CDR3 DNA follows: TGCAGCATCACAGAAGCCGCGAGGAACACTGAAGCTTTCTTT. It yields the protein CSITEAARNTEAFF.

This chain's CDR3 is CASSPGTGDSNQPQHF. The CDR3 DNA sequence: TGTGCCAGCTCACCGGGAACAGGGGATAGCAATCAGCCCCAGCATTTT. This chain uses TRBV18 with TRBJ1-5, with 7 nucleotides matching TRBD1. This CDR3 is 16 amino acids long. V lost 3 bases and J lost 0; bases outside the gene matches: 5. CDR1 is KGHSH and CDR2 is LQKENI in the germline V gene.